This T cell receptor (beta chain) was sequenced during a study of OX40 agonist ivuxolimab in advanced cancers. Points on this clone: Antigen unknown.

Produced via immunoSEQ multiplex PCR; TCRdb's table is partial and in-frame only. The table records roughly 110,000 clones, 80% to 95% of them present only once. Study-level points and caveats: CD4+ and CD8+ blood T cells expanded clonally by week 6 at 0.1 to 3.0 mg/kg. Fewer expanded clones were found on average in CD4+ than in CD8+ T cells.

The sequence was collected from an adult with an advanced solid tumor such as melanoma, head and neck, liver or kidney cancer. The input for sequencing was CD4+ or CD8+ T cells sorted from blood, taken in a trial of the OX40 agonist ivuxolimab.

CDR3 loop: CASSDHSAGVSYEQYF. The CDR3 bases are TGTGCCAGCAGCGACCACTCAGCGGGAGTTTCCTACGAGCAGTACTTC. This chain uses TRBV6-6 with TRBJ2-7, with 8 bases fitting TRBD2. Looked up from germline, CDR1 is MNHNY and CDR2 is SVGAGI (reference sequence). V lost 6 bases, J lost 1 base, and 11 bases stayed unmatched. CDR3 length equals 16 residues.